This T cell receptor beta chain was sequenced in a study of T-cell memory formation after mild COVID-19. Study-level background: Clusters of TCRs were largely donor specific. Findings and limits, study-wide: Chiefly within CM and EM were the contracting CD4+ clones; CD8+ ones were within EMRA.

Comments on this clonotype: Antigen: not known.

Using its own MiXCR run on the 5' RACE reads, TCRdb lists one record per CDR3 protein. The profile shows roughly 450,000 distinct CDR3 sequences, roughly 17% of them singletons. Trimming took 3 bases from V and 8 from J, leaving 13 bases between them. This CDR3 contains 14 residues. Germline CDR1 reads MDHEN; CDR2 reads SYDVKM. Sequenced sample: PBMCs or a T cell subset sorted from them (not recorded which). J is TRBJ1-4 and V is TRBV28; possible D gene TRBD1, 6 bases. The TCR originated in a man younger than 30 who had mild COVID-19 (a few samples of this study predate the infection). Cell type and time point are not known. CDR3 coding DNA: TGTGCCAGCAGTTTCGGACCAGGGGACGAAAAACTGTTTTTT. It codes for CASSFGPGDEKLFF.